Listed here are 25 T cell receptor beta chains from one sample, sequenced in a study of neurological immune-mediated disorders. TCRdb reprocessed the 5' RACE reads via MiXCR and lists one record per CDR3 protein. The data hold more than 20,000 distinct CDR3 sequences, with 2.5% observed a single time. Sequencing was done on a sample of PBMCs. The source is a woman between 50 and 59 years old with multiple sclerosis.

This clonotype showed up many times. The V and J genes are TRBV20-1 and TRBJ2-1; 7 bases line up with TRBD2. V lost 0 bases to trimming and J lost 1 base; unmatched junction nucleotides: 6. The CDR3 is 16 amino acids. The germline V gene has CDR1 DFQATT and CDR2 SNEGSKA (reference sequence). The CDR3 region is CSARDKRGPSYNEQFF. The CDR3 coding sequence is TGCAGTGCTAGAGATAAGCGGGGACCTTCCTACAATGAGCAGTTCTTC.

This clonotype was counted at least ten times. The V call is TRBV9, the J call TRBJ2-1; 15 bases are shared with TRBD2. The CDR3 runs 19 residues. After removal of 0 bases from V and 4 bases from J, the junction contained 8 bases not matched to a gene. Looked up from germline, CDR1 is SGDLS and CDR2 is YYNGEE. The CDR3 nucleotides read TGTGCCAGCAGCGTAGCTAAAGGACTAGCGGGAGGGCCATACAATGAGCAGTTCTTC. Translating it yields CASSVAKGLAGGPYNEQFF.

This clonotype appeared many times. The CDR3 protein is CASSLGGGGSSYNEQFF. The CDR3 coding sequence is TGCGCCAGCAGCTTGGGGGGTGGGGGTAGCTCCTACAATGAGCAGTTCTTC. This rearrangement joins TRBV5-1 to TRBJ2-1; D may be TRBD1 or TRBD2 (5 bases each). This CDR3 comprises 17 residues. Trimming removed 0 bases at V and 0 bases at J, with 13 bases between. Germline V gene data show CDR1 as SGHRS and CDR2 as YFSETQ. Full variable domain (missing parts from reference TRBV5-1 and TRBJ2-1): KAGVTQTPRYLIKTRGQQVTLSCSPISGHRSVSWYQQTPGQGLQFLFEYFSETQRNKGNFPGRFSGRQFSNSRSEMNVSTLELGDSALYLCASSLGGGGSSYNEQFFGPGTRLTVL.

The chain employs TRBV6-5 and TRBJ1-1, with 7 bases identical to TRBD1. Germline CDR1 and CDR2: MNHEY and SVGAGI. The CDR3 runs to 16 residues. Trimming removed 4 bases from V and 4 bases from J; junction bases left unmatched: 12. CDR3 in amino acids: CASSSRTGVRVTEAFF. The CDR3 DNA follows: TGTGCCAGCAGTTCTAGGACAGGCGTGCGTGTCACTGAAGCTTTCTTT.

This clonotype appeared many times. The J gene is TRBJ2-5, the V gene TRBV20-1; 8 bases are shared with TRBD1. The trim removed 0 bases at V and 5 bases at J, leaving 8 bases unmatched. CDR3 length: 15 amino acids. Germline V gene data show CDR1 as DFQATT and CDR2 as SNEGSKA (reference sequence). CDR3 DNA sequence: TGCAGTGCTAGAGATGCCCGGACAGGGAGGGAGACCCAGTACTTC. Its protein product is CSARDARTGRETQYF.

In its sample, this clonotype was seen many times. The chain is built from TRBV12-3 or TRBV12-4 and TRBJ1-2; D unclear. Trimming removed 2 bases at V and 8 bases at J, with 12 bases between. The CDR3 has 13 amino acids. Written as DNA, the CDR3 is TGTGCCAGCAGTTTAATGGGGAGTCAAGGCTACACCTTC. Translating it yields CASSLMGSQGYTF.

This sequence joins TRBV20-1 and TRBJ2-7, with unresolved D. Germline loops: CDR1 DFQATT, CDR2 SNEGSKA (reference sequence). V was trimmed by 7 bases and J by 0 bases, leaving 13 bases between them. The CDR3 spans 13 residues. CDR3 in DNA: TGCAGTGTACGGTCCCCTAGCTCCTACGAGCAGTACTTC. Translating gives CSVRSPSSYEQYF.

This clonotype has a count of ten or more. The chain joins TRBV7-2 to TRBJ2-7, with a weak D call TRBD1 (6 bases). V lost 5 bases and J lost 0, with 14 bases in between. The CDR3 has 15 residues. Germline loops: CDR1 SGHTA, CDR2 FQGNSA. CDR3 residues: CASSRGQMSSYEQYF. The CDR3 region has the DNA TGTGCCAGCAGCCGCGGACAGATGAGCTCCTACGAGCAGTACTTC.

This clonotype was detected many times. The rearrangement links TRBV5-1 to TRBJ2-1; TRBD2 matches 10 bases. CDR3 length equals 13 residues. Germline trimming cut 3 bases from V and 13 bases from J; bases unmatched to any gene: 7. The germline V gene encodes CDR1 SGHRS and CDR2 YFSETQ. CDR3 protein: CASSSEPSGGQFF. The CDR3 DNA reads TGCGCCAGCAGCTCGGAGCCTAGCGGGGGACAGTTCTTC. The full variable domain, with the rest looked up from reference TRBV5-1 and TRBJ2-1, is KAGVTQTPRYLIKTRGQQVTLSCSPISGHRSVSWYQQTPGQGLQFLFEYFSETQRNKGNFPGRFSGRQFSNSRSEMNVSTLELGDSALYLCASSSEPSGGQFFGPGTRLTVL.

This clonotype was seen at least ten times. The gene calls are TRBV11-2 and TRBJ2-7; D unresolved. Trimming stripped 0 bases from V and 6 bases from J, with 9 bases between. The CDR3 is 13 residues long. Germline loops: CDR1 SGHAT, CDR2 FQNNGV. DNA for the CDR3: TGTGCCAGCAGCTTAGATGCAGGCTCCGAGCAGTACTTC. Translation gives CASSLDAGSEQYF.

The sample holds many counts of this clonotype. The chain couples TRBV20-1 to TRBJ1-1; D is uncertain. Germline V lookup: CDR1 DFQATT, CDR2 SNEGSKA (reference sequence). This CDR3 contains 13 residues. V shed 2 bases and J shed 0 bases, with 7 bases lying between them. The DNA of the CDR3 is TGCAGTGCTAGAAGAGCCTTGAACACTGAAGCTTTCTTT. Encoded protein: CSARRALNTEAFF.

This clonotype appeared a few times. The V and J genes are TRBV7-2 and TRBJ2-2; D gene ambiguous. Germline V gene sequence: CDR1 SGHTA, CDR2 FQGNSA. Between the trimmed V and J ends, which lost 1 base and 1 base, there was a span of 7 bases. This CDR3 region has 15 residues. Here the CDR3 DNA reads TGTGCCAGCAGCTTAGTAGGAGTGAACACCGGGGAGCTGTTTTTT. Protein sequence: CASSLVGVNTGELFF.

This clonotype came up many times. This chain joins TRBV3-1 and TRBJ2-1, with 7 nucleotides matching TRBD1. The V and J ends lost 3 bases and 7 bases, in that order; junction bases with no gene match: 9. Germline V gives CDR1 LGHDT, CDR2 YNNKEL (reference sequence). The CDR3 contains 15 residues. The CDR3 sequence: CASSHPERGQNEQFF. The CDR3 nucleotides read TGTGCCAGCAGCCACCCCGAGAGGGGGCAGAATGAGCAGTTCTTC.

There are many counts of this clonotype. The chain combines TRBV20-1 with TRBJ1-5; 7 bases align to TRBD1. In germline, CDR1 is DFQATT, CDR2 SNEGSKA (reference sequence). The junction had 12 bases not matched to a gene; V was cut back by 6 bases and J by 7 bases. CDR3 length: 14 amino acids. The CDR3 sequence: CSASPTGTGQPQHF. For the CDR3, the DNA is TGCAGTGCATCACCGACAGGGACCGGGCAGCCCCAGCATTTT.

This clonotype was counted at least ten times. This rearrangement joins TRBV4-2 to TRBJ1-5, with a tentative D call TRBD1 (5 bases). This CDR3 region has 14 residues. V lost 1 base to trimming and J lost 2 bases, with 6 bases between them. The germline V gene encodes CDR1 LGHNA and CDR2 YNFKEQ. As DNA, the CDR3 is TGTGCCAGCAGCCAAGTGGGGGGCAATCAGCCCCAGCATTTT. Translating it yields CASSQVGGNQPQHF.

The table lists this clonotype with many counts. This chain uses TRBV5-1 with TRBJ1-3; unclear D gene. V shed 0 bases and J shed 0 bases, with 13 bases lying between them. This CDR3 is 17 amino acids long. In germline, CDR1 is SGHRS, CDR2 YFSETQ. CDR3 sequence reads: CASSLVAQGDSGNTIYF. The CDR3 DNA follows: TGCGCCAGCAGCTTGGTAGCACAAGGTGACTCTGGAAACACCATATATTTT.

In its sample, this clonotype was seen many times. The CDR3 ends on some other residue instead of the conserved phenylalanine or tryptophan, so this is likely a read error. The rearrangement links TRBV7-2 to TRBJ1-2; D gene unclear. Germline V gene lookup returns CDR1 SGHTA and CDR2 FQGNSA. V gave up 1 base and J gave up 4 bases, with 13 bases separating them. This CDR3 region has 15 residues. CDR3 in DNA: TGTGCCAGCAGCTTAGGGGGTTCATACTCCTATGGCTACACCGTC. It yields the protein CASSLGGSYSYGYTV.

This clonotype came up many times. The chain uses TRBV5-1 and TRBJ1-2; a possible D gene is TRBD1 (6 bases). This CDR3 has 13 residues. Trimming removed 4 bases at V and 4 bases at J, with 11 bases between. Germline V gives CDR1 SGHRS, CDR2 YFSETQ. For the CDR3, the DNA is TGCGCCAGCAGCCAAGACAGGAGCTATGGCTACACCTTC. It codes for CASSQDRSYGYTF.

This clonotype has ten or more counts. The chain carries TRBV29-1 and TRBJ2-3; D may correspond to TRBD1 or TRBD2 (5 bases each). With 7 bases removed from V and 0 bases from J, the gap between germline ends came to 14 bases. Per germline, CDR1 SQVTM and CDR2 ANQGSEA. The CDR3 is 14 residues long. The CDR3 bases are TGCAGCGCAAGACAGAGACTAAGCACAGATACGCAGTATTTT. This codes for CSARQRLSTDTQYF.

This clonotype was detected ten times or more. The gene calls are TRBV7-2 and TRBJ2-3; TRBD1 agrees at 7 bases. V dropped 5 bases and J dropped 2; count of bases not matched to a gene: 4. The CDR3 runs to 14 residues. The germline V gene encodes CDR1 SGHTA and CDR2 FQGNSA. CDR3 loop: CASSPGQATDTQYF. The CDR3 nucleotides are TGTGCCAGCAGCCCCGGACAGGCCACAGATACGCAGTATTTT.

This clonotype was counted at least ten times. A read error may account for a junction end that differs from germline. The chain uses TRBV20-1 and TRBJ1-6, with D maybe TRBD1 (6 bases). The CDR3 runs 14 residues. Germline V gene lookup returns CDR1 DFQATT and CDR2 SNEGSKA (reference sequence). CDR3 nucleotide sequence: TGCAGTGCTAGTGAGGGACAAGTTAATTCACCCCTCAACTTT. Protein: CSASEGQVNSPLNF.

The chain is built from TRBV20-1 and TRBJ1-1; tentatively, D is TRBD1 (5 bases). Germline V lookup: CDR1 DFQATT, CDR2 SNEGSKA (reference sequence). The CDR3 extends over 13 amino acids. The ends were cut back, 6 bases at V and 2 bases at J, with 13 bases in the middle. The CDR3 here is CSANRGVNTEAFF. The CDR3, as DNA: TGCAGTGCCAATAGGGGAGTAAACACTGAAGCTTTCTTT.

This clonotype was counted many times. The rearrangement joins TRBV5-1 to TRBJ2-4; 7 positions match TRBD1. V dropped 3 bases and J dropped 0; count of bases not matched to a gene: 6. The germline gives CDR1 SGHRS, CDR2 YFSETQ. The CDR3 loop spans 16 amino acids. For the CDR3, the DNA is TGCGCCAGCAGCTGGGGACAGACGGTAGCCAAAAACATTCAGTACTTC. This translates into CASSWGQTVAKNIQYF.

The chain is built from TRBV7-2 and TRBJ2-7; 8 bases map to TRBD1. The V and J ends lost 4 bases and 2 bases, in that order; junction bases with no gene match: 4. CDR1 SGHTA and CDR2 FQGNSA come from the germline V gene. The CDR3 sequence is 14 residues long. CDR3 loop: CASSSTGGTYEQYF. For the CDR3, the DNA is TGTGCCAGCAGCTCTACAGGGGGGACCTACGAGCAGTACTTC.

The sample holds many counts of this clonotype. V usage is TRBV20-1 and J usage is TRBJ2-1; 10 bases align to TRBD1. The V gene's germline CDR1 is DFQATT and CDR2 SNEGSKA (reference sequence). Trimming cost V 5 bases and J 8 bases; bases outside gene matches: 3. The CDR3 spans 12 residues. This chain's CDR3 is CSAGQGVYEQFF. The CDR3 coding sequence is TGCAGTGCTGGACAGGGGGTTTATGAGCAGTTCTTC.